Below are 15 T cell receptor beta chains sequenced from a single sample in a study of shared T cell receptors in the human thymus. Only in-frame clones appear in the TCRdb table, and some are missing; sequencing was by immunoSEQ multiplex PCR. In the table there are about 380,000 clones, 95% of which are singletons. Sequences were obtained from thymocytes. Every receptor here comes from a human donor.

With regard to this clone: The CDR3 carries no conserved terminal phenylalanine or tryptophan, so it likely arises from a read error. The limits of the CDR3 on the DNA are not certain, so only TCRdb's listed CDR3 is given. The chain combines TRBV14 with TRBJ2-7; the table names TRBD1, a call not compared with the DNA. The CDR3 has 13 amino acids, counting both end residues. The germline gives CDR1 SGHDN, CDR2 FVKESK. The CDR3 sequence is CASSHRRRGTMHA.

The V and J genes are TRBV19 and TRBJ1-2; the D is unclear. Germline CDR1 LNHDA, CDR2 SQIVND (reference sequence). This CDR3 is 13 amino acids long. V lost 3 bases and J 7 bases, leaving 12 bases between the germline ends. CDR3: CASSIQDGVGYTF. The CDR3 DNA reads TGTGCCAGTAGTATCCAAGATGGGGTTGGCTACACCTTC.

This clone came up a few times. This rearrangement joins TRBV10-2 to TRBJ2-1; 11 bases match TRBD2. With V trimmed by 2 bases and J by 9 bases, 6 bases remained unmatched. The CDR3 runs to 15 residues. The V gene's germline CDR1 is WSHSY and CDR2 SAAADI. The CDR3 sequence: CASSELAGGSSEQFF. The CDR3 DNA reads as TGCGCCAGCAGTGAGCTAGCGGGAGGCAGTTCTGAGCAGTTCTTC.

This chain links TRBV5-4 with TRBJ2-1; D gene unclear. The CDR3 has 14 amino acids. The germline gives CDR1 SGHNT, CDR2 YYREEE (reference sequence). V was clipped by 7 bases and J by 2 bases, with 13 bases between them. In nucleotides, the CDR3 is TGTGCCAGCTCCAATTGGGCTGCCTACAATGAGCAGTTCTTC. Protein sequence: CASSNWAAYNEQFF.

The CDR3 DNA follows: TGCAGCGTTGAAGATCCCCAATACGAGCAGTACTTC. This encodes CSVEDPQYEQYF. The chain recombines TRBV29-1 with TRBJ2-7; no definite D call. CDR3 size: 12 residues. Germline V CDR1 and CDR2: SQVTM, ANQGSEA. Trimming took off 0 bases at V and 4 bases at J, with 7 bases between the two ends.

The chain employs TRBV27 and TRBJ2-1; D call uncertain. CDR3 length: 17 amino acids. Trimming shortened V by 5 bases and J by 0 bases, and 17 bases separated the two germline ends. The germline V gene encodes CDR1 MNHEY and CDR2 SMNVEV (reference sequence). As DNA, the CDR3 is TGTGCCAGCAGTATCTACCCGGCACAGAGCTCCTACAATGAGCAGTTCTTC. This translates into CASSIYPAQSSYNEQFF.

The J gene is TRBJ2-1, the V gene TRBV27, with TRBD2 matching 8 bases. Germline CDR1 is MNHEY and CDR2 is SMNVEV (reference sequence). After removal of 5 bases from V and 4 bases from J, the junction contained 7 bases not matched to a gene. The CDR3 covers 15 residues. CDR3: CASSGSGADYNEQFF. The CDR3 DNA sequence: TGTGCCAGCAGTGGTAGCGGGGCAGATTACAATGAGCAGTTCTTC.

The CDR3 DNA is TGTGCCAGCACCCAGCGGGAGGCTCCCTCCTATGTCCAAGAGACCCAGTACTTC. It specifies CASTQREAPSYVQETQYF. V usage is TRBV5-6 and J usage is TRBJ2-5; 9 bases map to TRBD2. V dropped 6 bases and J dropped 1; count of bases not matched to a gene: 16. CDR1 and CDR2 (germline): SGHDT, YYEEEE. The CDR3 is made up of 18 amino acids.

The chain links TRBV19 to TRBJ2-1, with D possibly being TRBD1 (6 bases). Between the trimmed V and J ends, which lost 2 bases and 10 bases, there was a span of 24 bases. CDR1 and CDR2 (germline): LNHDA, SQIVND (reference sequence). The CDR3 is 17 amino acids. CDR3 in DNA: TGTGCCAGTAGTATAAGGTCAGGGGAGTCCAAGGGAAGGGAGCAGTTCTTC. This gives the protein CASSIRSGESKGREQFF.

V and J are TRBV5-1 and TRBJ2-6, with TRBD1 matching over 7 bases. This CDR3 spans 18 amino acids. Germline V gives CDR1 SGHRS, CDR2 YFSETQ. V trimming: 4 bases; J trimming: 4 bases; junction bases outside the gene matches: 14. The CDR3 DNA sequence: TGCGCCAGCAGCCTGCCGACAGGGAAATCGGCAGGGGCCAACGTCCTGACTTTC. It specifies CASSLPTGKSAGANVLTF.

V is TRBV28 and J is TRBJ1-5, with TRBD1 identical over 10 bases. Germline CDR1 MDHEN, CDR2 SYDVKM. This CDR3 comprises 16 residues. J gave up 5 bases and V 5 bases, and 9 bases lay outside the gene matches. The CDR3 region has the DNA TGTGCCAGCAGTCCTCGTCTCGACAGGGGGCATCAGCCCCAGCATTTT. Its translation is CASSPRLDRGHQPQHF.

The chain recombines TRBV15 with TRBJ2-2; 7 bases fit TRBD1. The CDR3 spans 15 residues. With V trimmed by 3 bases and J by 7 bases, 8 bases remained unmatched. Germline CDR1 is LNHNV and CDR2 is YYDKDF (reference sequence). CDR3 loop: CATSSRDRQNGELFF. DNA for the CDR3: TGTGCCACCAGCAGCCGGGACAGACAAAACGGGGAGCTGTTTTTT.

The chain carries TRBV15 and TRBJ1-4, with 7 bases aligning to TRBD1. The V gene end was trimmed by 5 bases and the J gene end by 10 bases; junction bases not matched to a gene: 13. The CDR3 has 15 amino acids. Germline V gene data show CDR1 as LNHNV and CDR2 as YYDKDF (reference sequence). CDR3 loop: CATSRDYRGSRKLFF. In DNA, the CDR3 is TGTGCCACCAGCCGGGATTACAGGGGAAGCAGAAAACTGTTTTTT.

V and J are TRBV14 and TRBJ2-5, with a possible D match to TRBD1 (5 bases). The CDR3 spans 14 residues. Trimming left V 4 bases short and J 5 bases short, with 14 bases between. In germline, CDR1 is SGHDN, CDR2 FVKESK. CDR3 nucleotide sequence: TGTGCCAGCAGCCCCAGGGTCGTAGGGGAGACCCAGTACTTC. Translation: CASSPRVVGETQYF. Together with reference TRBV14 and TRBJ2-5, the CDR3 gives the full variable domain: EAGVTQFPSHSVIEKGQTVTLRCDPISGHDNLYWYRRVMGKEIKFLLHFVKESKQDESGMPNNRFLAERTGGTYSTLKVQPAELEDSGVYFCASSPRVVGETQYFGPGTRLLVL.

V and J are TRBV6-5 and TRBJ2-7; a weak D match, TRBD2 (7 bases). The CDR3 sequence is 14 residues long. V was pared by 6 bases and J by 2 bases, with 14 bases between. The germline CDR1 and CDR2 sequences are MNHEY and SVGAGI. The CDR3 protein is CASRPGGGTYEQYF. The CDR3 DNA reads TGTGCCAGCAGGCCGGGCGGGGGCACCTACGAGCAGTACTTC.